This T cell receptor beta chain was profiled in a study of technical replicates of blood from several donors. The V gene's germline CDR1 is LNHDA and CDR2 SQIVND (reference sequence). CDR3 length: 14 amino acids. Unmatched junction bases numbered 11, after V lost 9 bases and J lost 4 bases. The assay was immunoSEQ multiplex PCR, and TCRdb's table has in-frame clones only and misses some. The table lists over 10,000 clones, around 79% of them singletons. The clonotype originates from a human donor in good health. Source material: PBMCs. The genes are TRBV19 and TRBJ1-2; 7 positions agree with TRBD1. CDR3 sequence: CASNQEGGIYGYTF. CDR3 bases: TGTGCCAGCAATCAAGAAGGGGGCATCTATGGCTACACCTTC.